This T cell receptor (beta chain) was recovered during a study of CD8+ T cells in alopecia areata (dated by TCRdb to the late 2010s). Context from the whole study: The treated patients took part in an open-label pilot trial in which moderate-to-severe alopecia areata was treated with oral tofacitinib at 5 to 10 mg twice daily. Tofacitinib was administered for 6 to 18 months, and 6 months of follow-up off drug were then conducted to assess delayed response and recurrence. High-throughput TCRbeta sequencing was used to examine T cell clonal expansion in alopecia areata in both the C3H/HeJ mouse model and human patients. Scalp tissue and sorted CD4+ and CD8+ peripheral blood T cells from patchy and totalis/universalis alopecia areata patients and from healthy controls were covered by human TCRbeta sequencing. Patients on tofacitinib were biopsied at baseline and after 4 and 24 weeks of treatment, and several of the patients also had a later scalp biopsy. Scalp clonality was compared across normal scalp (n=4), patchy alopecia areata scalp (n=8), and alopecia totalis/universalis scalp (n=8). The RNA source kit depended on sample type: the PAXgene miRNA kit for fixed scalp, the miRNeasy kit for PBMCs, and the RNeasy kit for mouse skin. TCRbeta CDR3 regions were amplified by immunoSEQ multiplex PCR using 35 Vbeta forward and 13 Jbeta reverse primers. Paper-wide results and their limitations: Unlike mouse skin, where gammadelta T cells dominate, normal human skin contains resident alphabeta T cells that get sequenced too, which complicates analysis of the scalp TCR repertoire. Compared with normal scalp, lesional scalp had higher clonality and more expanded CD8+ clones, particularly in alopecia totalis/universalis, a pattern that suggests antigenic drive. TCR sequences shared between patients were less clear than in mice, possibly partly because of HLA diversity in the patient population.

The library was obtained by the immunoSEQ multiplex PCR assay. To provide template for TCR sequencing, every sample had RNA extracted and reverse transcribed into cDNA. First-strand cDNA was synthesized with SuperScript III using a 2:1 mix of oligo-dT and random hexamers. Amplification bias was assessed with a synthetic immune receptor repertoire, and residual bias was removed computationally. The original pipeline was this. After raw reads were preprocessed to remove errors, the CDR3 was defined following IMGT conventions as running from the conserved cysteine to phenylalanine. To get clonality, Shannon entropy was normalized by log2 of the number of productive unique TCRs and the result was subtracted from 1. Scalp TCRbeta sequences were cross-referenced with sorted blood CD4 and CD8 repertoires so that the CD4 or CD8 identity of scalp clones could be inferred. What TCRdb holds here is the immuneACCESS table cut down to in-frame rearrangements. Part of the clones is not present; checked against another copy, under half of the missing clones reflect an unresolved V gene, and the others are unexplained. Clonal size and the V and J genes are those of that table, whereas D and trimming came from the DNA. This sample holds under 250,000 clones; 50% to 60% were observed only once. The ten largest clones represent more than 0.4% of the sample.

The sample's time point, from its label and the paper: baseline before oral tofacitinib. From alopecia areata patients, peripheral blood was collected along with lesional scalp punch biopsies. After PBMCs were isolated by density centrifugation and stained for CD3, CD4 and CD8, a FACSAria was used to sort CD4+ and CD8+ T cells. To note about this clone: No cognate antigen has been identified for it. It has no much larger one-base neighbor in the sample; base qualities were not kept.

This clonotype originated in a human donor with alopecia areata. The sequencing here drew on CD4+ T cells sorted from blood, taken at week 0.

The CDR3 amino acid sequence is: CASSLDSGYGYTF. The DNA reads as follows: TGCGCCAGCAGCTTGGACAGTGGCTATGGCTACACCTTC. The rearrangement combines TRBV5-1 with TRBJ1-2, with no D gene named confidently. Trimming takes 0 bases from V and 4 bases from J, and the germline ends sit 7 bases apart. Per the germline V gene, SGHRS is the CDR1 and YFSETQ is the CDR2. From cysteine to phenylalanine, the CDR3 is 13 amino acids long. The read is trimmed to its CDR3 DNA, 39 bases read in frame from base 1. With all but the CDR3 taken from the reference TRBV5-1 and TRBJ1-2 genes, the full variable domain is: KAGVTQTPRYLIKTRGQQVTLSCSPISGHRSVSWYQQTPGQGLQFLFEYFSETQRNKGNFPGRFSGRQFSNSRSEMNVSTLELGDSALYLCASSLDSGYGYTFGSGTRLTVV.